Following are 19 T cell receptor beta chains from one sample sequenced in a study of radiotherapy plus CTLA-4 blockade in lung cancer (dated by TCRdb to the late 2010s). The library was prepared using the immunoSEQ multiplex PCR assay. In its TCRdb copy, this immuneACCESS table keeps in-frame sequences only and misses some clones. Where compared with another copy, unresolved V genes explain less than half of these, and the others have no known cause. Here the sample has roughly 80,000 clones; roughly 74% occur a single time. Roughly 9.8% of the sample lies in the top ten. The sequenced sample was peripheral blood, obtained from a patient treated with radiotherapy plus ipilimumab. These receptor sequences come from a human donor with non-small cell lung cancer whose response to radiotherapy plus ipilimumab could not be evaluated.

A word on this clone: Other nucleotide sequences in the sample specify the same CDR3. The chain couples TRBV2 to TRBJ2-7, with D perhaps TRBD1 (5 bases). Germline V lookup: CDR1 SNHLY, CDR2 FYNNEI. The ends were cut back, 4 bases at V and 1 base at J, with 11 bases in the middle. The CDR3 spans 14 residues. The CDR3: CASSADRSSYEQYF. CDR3 sequence (DNA): TGTGCCAGCAGTGCAGACAGAAGTTCCTACGAGCAGTACTTC. The whole variable domain, remainder taken from reference TRBV2 and TRBJ2-7, is EPEVTQTPSHQVTQMGQEVILRCVPISNHLYFYWYRQILGQKVEFLVSFYNNEISEKSEIFDDQFSVERPDGSNFTLKIRSTKLEDSAMYFCASSADRSSYEQYFGPGTRLTVT.

V and J are TRBV14 and TRBJ2-4; D is unresolved. CDR1 is SGHDN and CDR2 is FVKESK in the germline V gene. The germline V and J ends were trimmed by 1 base and 0 bases, with 7 bases remaining between them. CDR3 size: 15 residues. CDR3 DNA: TGTGCCAGCAGCCAAGTAGAATCAGCCAAAAACATTCAGTACTTC. Translating it yields CASSQVESAKNIQYF.

Written as DNA, the CDR3 is TGTGCCAGCAGTCAACTCGGGACAGGGCACGAGCAGTACTTC. Amino acid sequence: CASSQLGTGHEQYF. The chain links TRBV28 to TRBJ2-7, with 9 bases lining up with TRBD1. CDR1 and CDR2 (germline): MDHEN, SYDVKM. The CDR3 has 14 amino acids. J lost 5 bases, V lost 5 bases, and 7 bases had no gene match.

This chain uses TRBV28 with TRBJ1-2, with a weak D call TRBD1 (6 bases). The germline V gene encodes CDR1 MDHEN and CDR2 SYDVKM. CDR3 length equals 17 residues. The V and J ends lost 7 bases and 5 bases respectively, with 26 bases between them. CDR3 in DNA: TGTGCCAGCAATATCCTACAGGGTACAATTTGGTCGTATGGCTACACCTTC. The encoded protein is CASNILQGTIWSYGYTF.

This clone has more than one count but fewer than ten. The V call is TRBV7-4, the J call TRBJ1-3, with D perhaps matching TRBD1 (5 bases). Germline CDR1 reads SGHVT; CDR2 reads SQSDAQ. V shed 4 bases and J shed 1 base, with 14 bases lying between them. CDR3 length: 16 residues. The CDR3: CASSSHLGVSGNTIYF. In DNA, the CDR3 is TGTGCCAGCAGCTCACATCTAGGGGTATCTGGAAACACCATATATTTT.

V is TRBV6-1 and J is TRBJ2-1, with TRBD2 identical over 13 bases. CDR3 length equals 15 residues. CDR1 MNHNS and CDR2 SASEGT come from the germline V gene. The ends lost 8 bases at V and 5 bases at J; junction bases unmatched: 6. CDR3 in amino acids: CASPTSGGVDNEQFF. CDR3 coding DNA: TGTGCCAGCCCTACTAGCGGGGGGGTCGACAATGAGCAGTTCTTC.

The rearrangement uses TRBV6-6 and TRBJ2-7; D is unclear. V was clipped by 6 bases and J by 4 bases, with 16 bases between them. CDR1 and CDR2 (germline): MNHNY, SVGAGI (reference sequence). The CDR3 has 14 amino acids. CDR3 residues: CASSSPPELYEQYF. CDR3 sequence (DNA): TGTGCCAGCAGCTCCCCCCCTGAGTTGTACGAGCAGTACTTC.

This clone was detected only a few times. The chain carries TRBV11-2 and TRBJ2-1, with 7 bases that match TRBD2. The CDR3 has 13 residues. CDR1 and CDR2 (germline): SGHAT, FQNNGV. V was pared by 4 bases and J by 10 bases, with 7 bases of the junction left unmatched. The CDR3 bases are TGTGCCAGCAGCTCGGGAGGACGGTACGAGCAGTTCTTC. Protein product: CASSSGGRYEQFF.

The chain is built from TRBV18 and TRBJ2-4; D might be TRBD1 (6 bases). Deletions cut 3 bases from V and 4 bases from J, with 10 bases between. CDR1 is KGHSH and CDR2 is LQKENI in the germline V gene. This CDR3 has 14 residues. The CDR3 DNA follows: TGTGCCAGCTCACCGGCGACAGGAAAAAACATTCAGTACTTC. It encodes CASSPATGKNIQYF.

The chain recombines TRBV6-1 with TRBJ1-1; D may be TRBD1 (6 bases). V shed 7 bases and J shed 0 bases, with 12 bases lying between them. CDR3 size: 14 residues. Germline CDR1 reads MNHNS; CDR2 reads SASEGT. CDR3 DNA: TGTGCCAGCACCATGCGGACAGTGAACACTGAAGCTTTCTTT. Translating gives CASTMRTVNTEAFF.

This clone was observed a single time. The chain carries TRBV5-1 and TRBJ2-5, with 8 bases identical to TRBD2. The trim removed 0 bases at V and 7 bases at J, leaving 17 bases unmatched. Germline CDR1 reads SGHRS; CDR2 reads YFSETQ. The CDR3 consists of 18 residues. The CDR3 spells CASSLVPTSVSPGGTQYF. DNA for the CDR3: TGCGCCAGCAGCTTGGTTCCGACTAGCGTTTCCCCGGGGGGGACCCAGTACTTC.

This clone was observed once. This chain links TRBV5-1 with TRBJ1-2; unclear D gene. CDR3 size: 14 residues. CDR1 is SGHRS and CDR2 is YFSETQ in the germline V gene. The V gene lost 0 bases and the J gene lost 0 bases, with 6 bases spanning the gap. CDR3 nucleotides: TGCGCCAGCAGCTTGGAATCGGCTAACTATGGCTACACCTTC. It codes for CASSLESANYGYTF.

The chain uses TRBV9 and TRBJ1-2, with 9 positions matching TRBD1. This CDR3 is 17 amino acids long. Looked up from germline, CDR1 is SGDLS and CDR2 is YYNGEE. J lost 6 bases, V lost 3 bases, and 15 bases had no gene match. The CDR3 region is CASSEYASPGQGHGYTF. CDR3 in DNA: TGTGCCAGCAGCGAATATGCTTCTCCGGGACAGGGTCATGGCTACACCTTC.

The V and J genes are TRBV10-1 and TRBJ2-3; 9 bases fit TRBD2. J gave up 2 bases and V 5 bases, and 14 bases lay outside the gene matches. This CDR3 is built from 18 residues. The germline CDR1 and CDR2 sequences are WNHNN and SYGVQD (reference sequence). The CDR3 region is CASSSDSPLAGPTDTQYF. As DNA, the CDR3 is TGCGCCAGCAGTTCGGACAGCCCCCTAGCGGGGCCCACAGATACGCAGTATTTT.

The chain recombines TRBV25-1 with TRBJ2-3, with 9 bases identical to TRBD1. The junction had 14 bases not matched to a gene; V was cut back by 3 bases and J by 4 bases. This CDR3 has 18 residues. The germline gives CDR1 MGHDK, CDR2 SYGVNS. This CDR3 is CASSDPLGQGGSPDTQYF. CDR3 sequence (DNA): TGTGCCAGCAGTGACCCTTTGGGACAGGGCGGATCCCCAGATACGCAGTATTTT.

V and J are TRBV14 and TRBJ1-1, with D uncertain. With 4 bases removed from V and 4 bases from J, the gap between germline ends came to 10 bases. In germline, CDR1 is SGHDN, CDR2 FVKESK. This CDR3 comprises 13 residues. CDR3 loop: CASSLGGITEAFF. The DNA of the CDR3 is TGTGCCAGCAGCCTAGGAGGGATCACTGAAGCTTTCTTT. The whole variable domain, filled in from reference TRBV14 and TRBJ1-1, reads EAGVTQFPSHSVIEKGQTVTLRCDPISGHDNLYWYRRVMGKEIKFLLHFVKESKQDESGMPNNRFLAERTGGTYSTLKVQPAELEDSGVYFCASSLGGITEAFFGQGTRLTVV.

In this sample, this clone turned up many times. The V call is TRBV21-1, the J call TRBJ2-7; the table's D call, TRBD1, has no DNA check behind it. TRBV21-1 is given as a pseudogene. The CDR3 covers 18 residues. The CDR3 is CASSLLRQGDSFSYEQYF. The CDR3 DNA sequence: TGTGCCAGCAGCCTATTGCGACAGGGGGACTCCTTCTCCTACGAGCAGTACTTC.

J is TRBJ1-1 and V is TRBV4-1, with 10 positions matching TRBD1. After removal of 3 bases from V and 5 bases from J, the junction contained 6 bases not matched to a gene. CDR1 and CDR2 from the germline V gene are MGHRA and YSYEKL. CDR3 length: 15 residues. In DNA, the CDR3 is TGCGCCAGCAGCCACCAGACAGGGGGCAGAACTGAAGCTTTCTTT. Residues: CASSHQTGGRTEAFF.

This sequence joins TRBV5-4 and TRBJ2-1, with D uncertain. CDR3 length: 13 amino acids. Trimming left V 0 bases short and J 6 bases short, with 7 bases between. Per germline, CDR1 SGHNT and CDR2 YYREEE (reference sequence). The CDR3 protein is CASSLELTNEQFF. Written as DNA, the CDR3 is TGTGCCAGCAGCTTGGAACTTACCAATGAGCAGTTCTTC.